This T cell receptor (beta chain) was found in a study of Tregs in tolerant kidney transplant recipients. This clone showed up just once. Some clones are missing from TCRdb's copy, which holds only in-frame ones; the method was immunoSEQ multiplex PCR. The sample shows hundreds of thousands of clones, about four fifths of them seen only once. The ends were cut back, 1 base at V and 0 bases at J, with 9 bases in the middle. Germline V gene sequence: CDR1 MNHEY, CDR2 SMNVEV (reference sequence). This CDR3 has 15 residues. The chain couples TRBV27 to TRBJ1-1; D is undetermined. The source is a human donor in good health. The sample comprised CD4+ T cells from blood. The CDR3 region has the DNA TGTGCCAGCAGTTTATTTTCCCCTATGAACACTGAAGCTTTCTTT. Its translation is CASSLFSPMNTEAFF.